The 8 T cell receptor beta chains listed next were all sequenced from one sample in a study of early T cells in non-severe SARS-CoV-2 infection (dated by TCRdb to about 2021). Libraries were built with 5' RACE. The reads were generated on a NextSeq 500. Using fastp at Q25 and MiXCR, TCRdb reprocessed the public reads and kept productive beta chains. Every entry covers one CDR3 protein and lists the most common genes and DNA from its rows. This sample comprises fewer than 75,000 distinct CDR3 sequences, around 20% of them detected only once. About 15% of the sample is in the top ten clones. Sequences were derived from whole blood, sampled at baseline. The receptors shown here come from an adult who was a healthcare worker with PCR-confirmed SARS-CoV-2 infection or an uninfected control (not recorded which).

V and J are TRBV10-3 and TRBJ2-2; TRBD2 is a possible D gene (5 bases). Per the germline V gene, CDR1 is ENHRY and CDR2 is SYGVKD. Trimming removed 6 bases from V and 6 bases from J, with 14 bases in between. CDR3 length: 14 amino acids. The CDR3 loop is CAIRDPLRAGELFF. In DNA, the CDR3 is TGTGCCATCAGGGACCCTTTGAGGGCCGGGGAGCTGTTTTTT.

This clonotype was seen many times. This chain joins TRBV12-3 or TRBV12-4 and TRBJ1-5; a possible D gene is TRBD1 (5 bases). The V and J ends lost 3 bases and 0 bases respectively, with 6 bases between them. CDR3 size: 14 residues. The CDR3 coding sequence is TGTGCCAGCAGTTTGAGGGGTAGCAATCAGCCCCAGCATTTT. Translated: CASSLRGSNQPQHF.

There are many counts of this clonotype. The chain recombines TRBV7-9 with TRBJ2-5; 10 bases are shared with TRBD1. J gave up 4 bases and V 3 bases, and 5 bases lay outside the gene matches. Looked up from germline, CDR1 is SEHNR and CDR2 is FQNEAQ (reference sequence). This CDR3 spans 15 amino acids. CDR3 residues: CASSFETGGGETQYF. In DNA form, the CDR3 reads TGTGCCAGCAGCTTTGAGACAGGGGGCGGAGAGACCCAGTACTTC. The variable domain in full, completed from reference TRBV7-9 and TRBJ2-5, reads DTGVSQNPRHKITKRGQNVTFRCDPISEHNRLYWYRQTLGQGPEFLTYFQNEAQLEKSRLLSDRFSAERPKGSFSTLEIQRTEQGDSAMYLCASSFETGGGETQYFGPGTRLLVL.

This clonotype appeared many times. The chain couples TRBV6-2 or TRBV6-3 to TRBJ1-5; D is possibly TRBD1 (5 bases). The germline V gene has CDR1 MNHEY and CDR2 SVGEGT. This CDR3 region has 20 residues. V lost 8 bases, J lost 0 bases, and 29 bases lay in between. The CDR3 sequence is CASAGDPEGTYTLSNQPQHF. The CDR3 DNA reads TGTGCCAGCGCCGGCGACCCAGAGGGGACCTACACCCTTAGCAATCAGCCCCAGCATTTT.

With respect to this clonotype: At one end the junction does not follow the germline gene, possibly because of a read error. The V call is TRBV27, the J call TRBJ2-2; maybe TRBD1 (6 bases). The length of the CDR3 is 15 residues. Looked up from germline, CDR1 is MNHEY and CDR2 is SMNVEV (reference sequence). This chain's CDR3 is CASSTLDSSTGELYF. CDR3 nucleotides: TGTGCCAGCAGTACACTGGACAGTTCCACCGGGGAGCTGTATTTT.

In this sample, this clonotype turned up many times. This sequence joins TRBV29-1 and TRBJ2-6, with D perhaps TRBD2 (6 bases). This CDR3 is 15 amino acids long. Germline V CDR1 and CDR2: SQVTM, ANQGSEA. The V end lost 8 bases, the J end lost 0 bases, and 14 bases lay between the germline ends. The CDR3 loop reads CSIGGLNSGANVLTF. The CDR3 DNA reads TGCAGCATTGGGGGACTGAACTCTGGGGCCAACGTCCTGACTTTC.

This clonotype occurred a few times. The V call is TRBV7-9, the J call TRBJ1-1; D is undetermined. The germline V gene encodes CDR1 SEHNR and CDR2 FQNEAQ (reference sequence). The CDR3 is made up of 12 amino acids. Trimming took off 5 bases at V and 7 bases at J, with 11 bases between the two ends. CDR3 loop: CASSHSRDEAFF. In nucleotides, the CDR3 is TGTGCCAGCAGCCATAGCCGGGATGAAGCTTTCTTT.

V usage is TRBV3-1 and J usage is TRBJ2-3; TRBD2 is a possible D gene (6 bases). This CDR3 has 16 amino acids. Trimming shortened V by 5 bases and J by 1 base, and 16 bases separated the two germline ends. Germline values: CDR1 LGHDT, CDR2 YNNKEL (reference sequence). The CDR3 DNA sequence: TGTGCCAGCAGCTTTTCACGGGGACTTCGCACAGATACGCAGTATTTT. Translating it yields CASSFSRGLRTDTQYF.